One sample yielded the 28 T cell receptor beta chains listed below, sequenced in a study of blood T cell repertoires in COVID-19. TCRdb's copy holds only in-frame clones and misses some; the assay was immunoSEQ multiplex PCR. The table lists 45,000 or so clones, 86% of them singletons. The sample comprised peripheral blood. The receptors derive from a man aged 35 to 55 with active COVID-19.

The genes are TRBV28 and TRBJ2-3; D gene uncertain. The V end lost 1 base, the J end lost 4 bases, and 6 bases lay between the germline ends. The CDR3 runs 13 residues. Germline CDR1 is MDHEN and CDR2 is SYDVKM. The CDR3 DNA follows: TGTGCCAGCAGTTTATCAGGTGCAGATACGCAGTATTTT. Amino acid sequence: CASSLSGADTQYF.

The V gene is TRBV7-9, the J gene TRBJ2-1, with 13 bases lining up with TRBD2. Germline trimming cut 5 bases from V and 8 bases from J; bases unmatched to any gene: 9. Germline V gene lookup returns CDR1 SEHNR and CDR2 FQNEAQ (reference sequence). This CDR3 spans 16 amino acids. Written as DNA, the CDR3 is TGTGCCAGCAGCCTTTGGACTAGCGGGAGAGTCGATGAGCAGTTCTTC. As protein: CASSLWTSGRVDEQFF.

The chain has TRBV4-2 and TRBJ2-3; TRBD2 agrees at 13 bases. CDR3 size: 17 residues. Germline CDR1 reads LGHNA; CDR2 reads YNFKEQ. V shed 1 base, J shed 7 bases, and the junction held 8 bases outside the gene matches. The CDR3 DNA follows: TGTGCCAGCAGCCAAGGCGCGACTAGCGGGAGGTTCTATACGCAGTATTTT. Its translation: CASSQGATSGRFYTQYF.

This chain connects TRBV6-4 to TRBJ1-2; 9 nucleotides align to TRBD1. The CDR3 length is 14 residues. Germline loops: CDR1 MRHNA, CDR2 SNTAGT. V dropped 5 bases and J dropped 6; count of bases not matched to a gene: 7. CDR3 residues: CASSPGQGFHGYTF. Here the CDR3 DNA reads TGTGCCAGCAGTCCGGGACAGGGATTTCATGGCTACACCTTC.

V gene TRBV9 combines with J gene TRBJ2-1; 11 nucleotides match TRBD2. The V and J ends lost 3 bases and 7 bases, in that order; junction bases with no gene match: 6. The CDR3 runs to 15 residues. Germline lookup yields CDR1 SGDLS and CDR2 YYNGEE. The CDR3 sequence: CASSALAGVGNEQFF. The CDR3 nucleotides read TGTGCCAGCAGCGCACTAGCGGGAGTGGGAAATGAGCAGTTCTTC.

V gene TRBV4-1 combines with J gene TRBJ2-1, with D perhaps matching TRBD2 (5 bases). The V gene's germline CDR1 is MGHRA and CDR2 YSYEKL. Trimming shortened V by 0 bases and J by 13 bases, and 19 bases separated the two germline ends. The CDR3 has 15 residues. The CDR3 here is CASSQDRTPGFRQFF. The CDR3 DNA is TGCGCCAGCAGCCAAGATCGGACTCCAGGATTTAGACAGTTCTTC.

V usage is TRBV2 and J usage is TRBJ1-6, with TRBD1 as a possible D gene (6 bases). This CDR3 region has 15 residues. Germline CDR1 SNHLY, CDR2 FYNNEI. Trimming took off 7 bases at V and 9 bases at J, with 19 bases between the two ends. CDR3 coding DNA: TGTGCCAGCACCAAGGACAGCTACGAAACTTCACCCCTCCACTTT. Its protein is CASTKDSYETSPLHF.

The rearrangement uses TRBV7-8 and TRBJ1-6; D gene ambiguous. This CDR3 comprises 15 residues. Trimming removed 5 bases from V and 10 bases from J, with 18 bases in between. In germline, CDR1 is SGHVS, CDR2 FQNEAQ. Written as DNA, the CDR3 is TGTGCCAGCAGCCCCCGGGTGGGAGCCGAATCACCCCTCCACTTT. Translating it yields CASSPRVGAESPLHF.

The rearrangement links TRBV5-1 to TRBJ2-5, with 9 bases that match TRBD2. CDR1 and CDR2 from the germline V gene are SGHRS and YFSETQ. The CDR3 covers 18 residues. V lost 4 bases, J lost 0 bases, and 13 bases stayed unmatched. The CDR3 DNA reads as TGCGCCAGCAGCCCTGTCGGGTCAAGCGGGGGGTACCAAGAGACCCAGTACTTC. Encoded protein: CASSPVGSSGGYQETQYF.

CDR3 sequence (DNA): TGCGCCAGCAGCCTGACAGGCGTTAACTATGGCTACACCTTC. It codes for CASSLTGVNYGYTF. This sequence joins TRBV5-1 and TRBJ1-2; D possibly corresponds to TRBD1 (6 bases). Germline loops: CDR1 SGHRS, CDR2 YFSETQ. Trimming took off 4 bases at V and 1 base at J, with 11 bases between the two ends. The CDR3 is 14 amino acids.

The chain joins TRBV4-1 to TRBJ2-3; 14 nucleotides agree with TRBD2. The CDR3 length is 18 residues. From germline, CDR1 is MGHRA and CDR2 YSYEKL. After removal of 2 bases from V and 2 bases from J, the junction contained 6 bases not matched to a gene. The CDR3 coding sequence is TGCGCCAGCAGCCAATCGGGGACTAGCGGGAGAAACACAGATACGCAGTATTTT. This gives the protein CASSQSGTSGRNTDTQYF.

V is TRBV6-5 and J is TRBJ1-5; TRBD1 aligns across 7 bases. The CDR3 covers 14 residues. Germline V CDR1 and CDR2: MNHEY, SVGAGI. V shed 6 bases, J shed 6 bases, and the junction held 8 bases outside the gene matches. The CDR3 sequence is CASRAGRDSQPQHF. In DNA, the CDR3 is TGTGCCAGCAGGGCCGGGAGGGACAGTCAGCCCCAGCATTTT.

This clone appeared once. The rearrangement joins TRBV29-1 to TRBJ1-3; no clear D. This CDR3 has 14 residues. Per germline, CDR1 SQVTM and CDR2 ANQGSEA. Trimming left V 0 bases short and J 3 bases short, with 9 bases between. CDR3 DNA: TGCAGCGTTGAAGAGGGAGGCTTTGGAAACACCATATATTTT. This translates into CSVEEGGFGNTIYF.

The rearrangement uses TRBV5-1 and TRBJ2-5; D is perhaps TRBD1 (5 bases). V shed 1 base and J shed 2 bases, with 12 bases lying between them. Germline lookup yields CDR1 SGHRS and CDR2 YFSETQ. The CDR3 runs 15 residues. The CDR3: CASSLMAGLQETQYF. The CDR3 DNA reads TGCGCCAGCAGCTTGATGGCAGGGCTACAAGAGACCCAGTACTTC.

The rearrangement joins TRBV9 to TRBJ2-3; D call uncertain. The V gene's germline CDR1 is SGDLS and CDR2 YYNGEE. V was pared by 3 bases and J by 6 bases, with 14 bases between. There are 14 residues in the CDR3. CDR3 residues: CASSGDLARDTQYF. CDR3 sequence (DNA): TGTGCCAGCAGCGGCGATCTCGCGCGCGATACGCAGTATTTT.

The V and J genes are TRBV13 and TRBJ2-3; no clear D. CDR3 size: 14 residues. Trimming cost V 0 bases and J 0 bases, with 4 bases left between them. Germline CDR1 reads PRHDT; CDR2 reads FYEKMQ (reference sequence). DNA of the CDR3: TGTGCCAGCAGCTTAGGCCATAGCACAGATACGCAGTATTTT. Its protein is CASSLGHSTDTQYF.

The V call is TRBV10-1, the J call TRBJ2-2; 7 bases fit TRBD1. V lost 4 bases and J lost 9; bases outside the gene matches: 2. The CDR3 length is 12 residues. The germline gives CDR1 WNHNN, CDR2 SYGVQD (reference sequence). CDR3 coding DNA: TGCGCCAGCAGTGGACAGGGCCGGGAGCTGTTTTTT. Its translation: CASSGQGRELFF.

The V gene is TRBV29-1, the J gene TRBJ1-3, with unresolved D. The ends were cut back, 2 bases at V and 2 bases at J, with 7 bases in the middle. The CDR3 is made up of 13 amino acids. Germline-derived CDR1 and CDR2 are SQVTM and ANQGSEA. CDR3 DNA: TGCAGCGTTGAATTTCACACTGGAAACACCATATATTTT. This translates into CSVEFHTGNTIYF.

V is TRBV30 and J is TRBJ1-1; D is uncertain. V gave up 0 bases and J gave up 3 bases, with 14 bases separating them. Germline loops: CDR1 GTSNPN, CDR2 SVGIG (reference sequence). The CDR3 totals 15 residues. The CDR3: CAWSVGQTRDTEAFF. In DNA form, the CDR3 reads TGTGCCTGGAGTGTTGGGCAGACGAGGGACACTGAAGCTTTCTTT.

V is TRBV7-9 and J is TRBJ1-1; no clear D gene. This CDR3 is built from 15 residues. Per germline, CDR1 SEHNR and CDR2 FQNEAQ (reference sequence). The germline V and J ends were trimmed by 5 bases and 8 bases, with 21 bases remaining between them. The CDR3 region has the DNA TGTGCCAGCAGCCAAAGCGTCTTACGAACATCCGAAGCTTTCTTT. Amino acid sequence: CASSQSVLRTSEAFF. The entire variable domain, with the rest obtained from reference TRBV7-9 and TRBJ1-1, is as follows: DTGVSQNPRHKITKRGQNVTFRCDPISEHNRLYWYRQTLGQGPEFLTYFQNEAQLEKSRLLSDRFSAERPKGSFSTLEIQRTEQGDSAMYLCASSQSVLRTSEAFFGQGTRLTVV.

The genes are TRBV4-2 and TRBJ2-3; D is unresolved. CDR1 and CDR2 from the germline V gene are LGHNA and YNFKEQ. This CDR3 has 15 amino acids. Trimming removed 2 bases at V and 2 bases at J, with 11 bases between. The CDR3 is CASSQLTVSTDTQYF. CDR3 DNA: TGTGCCAGCAGCCAACTTACAGTTTCCACAGATACGCAGTATTTT.

The chain couples TRBV6-5 to TRBJ1-2, with D perhaps matching TRBD1 (6 bases). Deletions cut 10 bases from V and 4 bases from J, with 22 bases between. The CDR3 is made up of 15 amino acids. Germline V gene lookup returns CDR1 MNHEY and CDR2 SVGAGI. CDR3 coding DNA: TGTGCCACCCCACTCCGGGGGAGGGGGGGCTATGGCTACACCTTC. Translating gives CATPLRGRGGYGYTF.

The V gene is TRBV4-1, the J gene TRBJ2-5; 8 bases agree with TRBD2. Trimming removed 6 bases from V and 9 bases from J; junction bases left unmatched: 18. Germline V lookup: CDR1 MGHRA, CDR2 YSYEKL. CDR3 length: 16 amino acids. The CDR3 sequence is CASSHERTSLSRAQYF. For the CDR3, the DNA is TGCGCCAGCAGTCATGAACGGACTAGCCTGAGTAGGGCCCAGTACTTC.

V gene TRBV5-4 combines with J gene TRBJ1-2, with 9 nucleotides matching TRBD1. CDR1 SGHNT and CDR2 YYREEE come from the germline V gene (reference sequence). J lost 0 bases, V lost 5 bases, and 2 bases had no gene match. This CDR3 has 14 amino acids. Here the CDR3 DNA reads TGTGCCAGCAGGCGGACAGGGGCTAACTATGGCTACACCTTC. This sequence encodes CASRRTGANYGYTF.

V and J are TRBV9 and TRBJ2-7; no firm D call. Trimming removed 4 bases from V and 7 bases from J, with 15 bases in between. This CDR3 is 13 amino acids long. In germline, CDR1 is SGDLS, CDR2 YYNGEE. CDR3 protein: CASSLPPSLEQYF. The CDR3 DNA sequence: TGTGCCAGCAGCCTCCCCCCCTCCCTGGAGCAGTACTTC. Full variable domain (rest looked up from reference TRBV9 and TRBJ2-7): DSGVTQTPKHLITATGQRVTLRCSPRSGDLSVYWYQQSLDQGLQFLIQYYNGEERAKGNILERFSAQQFPDLHSELNLSSLELGDSALYFCASSLPPSLEQYFGPGTRLTVT.

V usage is TRBV28 and J usage is TRBJ2-3, with D maybe TRBD1 (5 bases). The germline V gene encodes CDR1 MDHEN and CDR2 SYDVKM. Trimming cost V 1 base and J 0 bases, with 11 bases left between them. The CDR3 is 16 amino acids. In nucleotides, the CDR3 is TGTGCCAGCAGTTTATTGCGCAGGGATAGCACAGATACGCAGTATTTT. This codes for CASSLLRRDSTDTQYF.

This clone has only one observation. The chain couples TRBV11-2 to TRBJ2-1, with D perhaps matching TRBD2 (5 bases). Germline assignment: CDR1 SGHAT and CDR2 FQNNGV. This CDR3 contains 13 residues. The germline V and J ends were trimmed by 7 bases and 10 bases, with 17 bases remaining between them. The CDR3 region has the DNA TGTGCCAGCACCGACCCAGTGGTAGCGGAGCAGTTCTTC. Residues: CASTDPVVAEQFF. Full variable domain (remainder filled in from reference TRBV11-2 and TRBJ2-1): EAGVAQSPRYKIIEKRQSVAFWCNPISGHATLYWYQQILGQGPKLLIQFQNNGVVDDSQLPKDRFSAERLKGVDSTLKIQPAKLEDSAVYLCASTDPVVAEQFFGPGTRLTVL.

The rearrangement uses TRBV6-6 and TRBJ1-2; TRBD1 matches at 7 bases. V lost 7 bases, J lost 4 bases, and 9 bases stayed unmatched. Germline CDR1 and CDR2: MNHNY and SVGAGI (reference sequence). The CDR3 contains 14 residues. The CDR3 sequence is CASTLTGDSYGYTF. The CDR3 DNA follows: TGTGCCAGCACCCTAACGGGGGACAGCTATGGCTACACCTTC.